A selection of T cell receptor beta chains follows, all from one sample in a study of T-cell reconstitution after alpha-beta-depleted transplantation in children. TCRdb reprocessed the PCR reads with MiXCR, giving one entry per CDR3 protein. The repertoire holds fewer than 750,000 distinct CDR3 sequences, with 23% as singletons. Sequencing used PBMCs, mostly from graft donor cells, obtained 360 days after TCRalphabeta/CD19-depleted stem cell transplant. The origin of the receptors is a boy younger than two who had a stem cell transplant for acute myeloid leukemia, so the T cells may come from the graft donor. Each CDR3 is given with its conserved first and last residue. D genes are given only for firm matches. The size entry is marked missing in some rows and otherwise reads once, few, many or a size class.

d_call clone_size j_call v_call cdr3_nt cdr3_aa
TRBD1 - TRBJ1-5 TRBV6-1 TGTGCCAGCAGTGAAGCGGACAGGGAAATCCAGCCCCAGCATTTT CASSEADREIQPQHF
- few TRBJ2-1 TRBV5-1 TGCGCCAGCAGCTTAGGCAGCTCAACCTACAATGAGCAGTTCTTC CASSLGSSTYNEQFF
- - TRBJ1-1 TRBV12-3/TRBV12-4 TGTGCCACCAGTAAGGGGACGGGGACTGAAGCTTTCTTT CATSKGTGTEAFF
- - TRBJ2-1 TRBV18 TGTGCCAGCTCACCCAGCGAAAATGAGCAGTTCTTC CASSPSENEQFF
TRBD2 many TRBJ2-3 TRBV20-1 TGCAGTGCTAGAGACCGACTAGCGGGGACACAACTGAATACGCAGTATTTT CSARDRLAGTQLNTQYF
TRBD2 - TRBJ2-2 TRBV5-1 TGCGCCAGCAGCCAGCGGGGGACCAACACCGGGGAGCTGTTTTTT CASSQRGTNTGELFF
- - TRBJ2-5 TRBV7-2 TGTGCCAGCATTGCGAGCGGTCAAGAGACCCAGTACTTC CASIASGQETQYF
- few TRBJ2-7 TRBV25-1 TGTGCCAGCAGTGATAGGGGATCTGGGGACGAGCAGTACTTC CASSDRGSGDEQYF
- - TRBJ1-5 TRBV7-9 TGTGCCAGCAGCTTAGCGGGAGTCTCTCAGCCCCAGCATTTT CASSLAGVSQPQHF
- - TRBJ1-1 TRBV29-1 TGCAGCGTTGAAGGTGAAGAAGCTTTCTTT CSVEGEEAFF
- - TRBJ2-1 TRBV7-9 TGTGCCAGCAGCCCACTAGGCAGTGAGCAGTTCTTC CASSPLGSEQFF
TRBD2 - TRBJ2-4 TRBV11-2 TGTGCCAGCAGCTTATACCGACCTAGGACTAGCGCCTTAGCCAAAAACATTCAGTACTTC CASSLYRPRTSALAKNIQYF
- - TRBJ2-3 TRBV20-1 TGCAGTGCCCCGAAAAAGAGTAGCACAGATACGCAGTATTTT CSAPKKSSTDTQYF
- - TRBJ2-3 TRBV2 TGTGCCAGCAGGGAGACCCCCTTTGTTAGCACAGATACGCAGTATTTT CASRETPFVSTDTQYF
TRBD2 many TRBJ2-1 TRBV20-1 TGCAGTGCTATTTGGGGGGGCTCCTACAATGAGCAGTTCTTC CSAIWGGSYNEQFF
TRBD1 many TRBJ1-5 TRBV12-3/TRBV12-4 TGTGCCAGCAGTGGACAGGGAGACCCCCAGCATTTT CASSGQGDPQHF
- many TRBJ2-2 TRBV7-2 TGTGCCAGCAGCTTAGGGGGGCCCACCGGGGAGCTGTTTTTT CASSLGGPTGELFF
- - TRBJ2-7 TRBV6-4 TGTGCCAGCAGGTTCAGACAGTACTACGAGCAGTACTTC CASRFRQYYEQYF
- few TRBJ1-1 TRBV29-1 TGCAGCTCCAATCAACAGGGTCACACTGAAGCTTTCTTT CSSNQQGHTEAFF
- - TRBJ1-1 TRBV28 TGTGCCAGCAGTCGCCCTATGGACAGGAACACTGAAGCTTTCTTT CASSRPMDRNTEAFF
TRBD1 - TRBJ1-1 TRBV20-1 TGCAGTGCTGGAGACAGGGGAAAGAACACTGAAGCTTTCTTT CSAGDRGKNTEAFF
- few TRBJ1-4 TRBV20-1 TGCAGTGCTAGGCAGACAGAAACTAATGAAAAACTGTTTTTT CSARQTETNEKLFF
- - TRBJ2-5 TRBV6-5 TGTGCCAGCAGTTACTCGAAGAGGCGCCAAGAGACCCAGTACTTC CASSYSKRRQETQYF
- - TRBJ2-2 TRBV20-1 TGCAGTGCTGCAGGGGTTAAAGGCACCGGGGAGCTGTTTTTT CSAAGVKGTGELFF
- few TRBJ1-3 TRBV7-9 TGTGCCAGCAGCTTAACACAGCTCTCTGGAAACACCATATATTTT CASSLTQLSGNTIYF
TRBD1 - TRBJ2-5 TRBV12-3/TRBV12-4 TGTGCCAGCAGCCGCAACCGGGACAGAAACCTCCAAGAGACCCAGTACTTC CASSRNRDRNLQETQYF
- - TRBJ2-7 TRBV28 TGTGCCAGCAGTCCCACCGACCGAGTTCCCTCCCAGCAGTACTTC CASSPTDRVPSQQYF
TRBD2 many TRBJ2-3 TRBV20-1 TGCAGTGCTAGAGATCCCGGGGGGGCGAGCACAGATACGCAGTATTTT CSARDPGGASTDTQYF
- many TRBJ1-1 TRBV20-1 TGCAGTGCTAGCAGGGTGGCTGAAGCTTTCTTT CSASRVAEAFF
TRBD1 - TRBJ1-6 TRBV7-6 TGTGCCAGCAGCTTACGGGGATCCACCGGGACAGTACAAAATTCACCCCTCCACTTT CASSLRGSTGTVQNSPLHF
- - TRBJ2-4 TRBV20-1 TGCAGTGCTAGACCGAGGGACATTCAGTACTTC CSARPRDIQYF